This TCR beta chain comes out of a study of cytomegalovirus exposure and HLA in healthy donors. Regarding the study as a whole: According to reports, the classifier identified cytomegalovirus status with high specificity and sensitivity.

Repertoires were generated with immunoSEQ multiplex PCR, while TCRdb's copy carries only in-frame clones and drops some. The table has 150,000 to 200,000 clones, roughly 86% seen once; the top ten hold more than 1.4%. With regard to this clone: Its antigen is currently unknown.

Germline values: CDR1 LNHDA, CDR2 SQIVND (reference sequence). The CDR3 is 17 amino acids. V lost 3 bases and J lost 1, with 16 bases in between. The sequence was obtained from a woman younger than 30 in good health and CMV-seronegative. Sequenced input: PBMCs. This sequence joins TRBV19 and TRBJ1-5, with D possibly matching TRBD1 (5 bases). In nucleotides, the CDR3 is TGTGCCAGTAGTATCCGGGGGAATCTTTTGAGCAATCAGCCCCAGCATTTT. Translated, it gives CASSIRGNLLSNQPQHF. Supplemented by reference TRBV19 and TRBJ1-5, the full variable domain reads DGGITQSPKYLFRKEGQNVTLSCEQNLNHDAMYWYRQDPGQGLRLIYYSQIVNDFQKGDIAEGYSVSREKKESFPLTVTSAQKNPTAFYLCASSIRGNLLSNQPQHFGDGTRLSIL.